This TCR beta chain was retrieved from a study of blood T cell repertoires in COVID-19. For the study at large: The cDNA or gDNA used as material had been derived from T cells, B-cell-depleted T cells, or PBMCs.

Seattle enrolled patients during active infection and tracked them longitudinally. Profiled with immunoSEQ multiplex PCR; TCRdb holds only in-frame clones, not every one. The data show about 250,000 clones, approximately 89% seen once. The ends lost 5 bases at V and 0 bases at J; junction bases unmatched: 3. The CDR3 runs to 15 residues. Germline V gene sequence: CDR1 SGDLS, CDR2 YYNGEE. J is TRBJ2-1 and V is TRBV9, with 9 nucleotides matching TRBD2. The sequenced sample was peripheral blood. This TCR derives from a woman between 25 and 40 years old with COVID-19, enrolled during active disease. The CDR3 sequence: CASSNSGSSYNEQFF. CDR3 DNA: TGTGCCAGCAGTAATAGCGGGAGCTCCTACAATGAGCAGTTCTTC.